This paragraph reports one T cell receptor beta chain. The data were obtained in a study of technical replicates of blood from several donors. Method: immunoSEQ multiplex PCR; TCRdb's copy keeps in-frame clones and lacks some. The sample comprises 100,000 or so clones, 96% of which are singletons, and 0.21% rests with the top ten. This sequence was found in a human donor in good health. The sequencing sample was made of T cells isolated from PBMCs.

For the CDR3, the DNA is TGTGCCAGTAGTGTGACTTTCAACTATGGCTACACCTTC. Its translation: CASSVTFNYGYTF. The genes are TRBV19 and TRBJ1-2; D gene unclear. The CDR3 extends over 13 amino acids. Trimming left V 5 bases short and J 2 bases short, with 9 bases between. Germline CDR1 is LNHDA and CDR2 is SQIVND (reference sequence).